Presented here are 30 T cell receptor beta chains from one specimen sequenced in a study of identical twins. TCRdb reprocessed the 5' RACE reads via MiXCR and lists one record per CDR3 protein. The sample shows hundreds of thousands of distinct CDR3 sequences, 6% to 6.5% of them seen only once. The sequenced material came from naive T cells sorted from blood. Receptors originate from a man younger than 35 in good health.

The V and J genes are TRBV6-1 and TRBJ2-7; 9 bases fit TRBD2. V dropped 4 bases and J dropped 0; count of bases not matched to a gene: 1. Per the germline V gene, CDR1 is MNHNS and CDR2 is SASEGT. The CDR3 sequence is 14 residues long. The CDR3 DNA reads as TGTGCCAGCAGTGGTAGCGGGAGCTCCTACGAGCAGTACGTC. Encoded protein: CASSGSGSSYEQYV.

This clonotype was counted at least ten times. This chain uses TRBV12-3 or TRBV12-4 with TRBJ2-1; the D gene is possibly TRBD1 (6 bases). V dropped 4 bases and J dropped 3 bases, with 10 bases sitting between them. The CDR3 is 14 residues long. In DNA, the CDR3 is TGTGCCAGCAGTTCAGGGACAAGCTACAATGAGCAGTTCTTC. Amino acids: CASSSGTSYNEQFF.

This clonotype has at least ten counts. CDR3 loop: CASSLTRDYEQYV. CDR3 coding DNA: TGCGCCAGCAGCCTGACAAGAGACTACGAGCAGTACGTC. The chain couples TRBV4-1 to TRBJ2-7, with D uncertain. Germline CDR1 and CDR2: MGHRA and YSYEKL. The CDR3 consists of 13 residues. V was shortened by 4 bases and J by 3 bases, with 10 bases between the two germline ends.

J is TRBJ1-4 and V is TRBV5-5; unclear D gene. The CDR3 sequence is 14 residues long. Between the trimmed V and J ends, which lost 2 bases and 3 bases, there was a span of 8 bases. The germline V gene encodes CDR1 SGHKS and CDR2 YYEKEE (reference sequence). CDR3 region: CASSFGPSNEKLFF. For the CDR3, the DNA is TGTGCCAGCAGCTTTGGCCCTTCTAATGAAAAACTGTTTTTT.

There are many counts of this clonotype. This chain uses TRBV11-2 with TRBJ2-1; TRBD1 aligns across 7 bases. Germline V CDR1 and CDR2: SGHAT, FQNNGV. Trimming removed 4 bases from V and 8 bases from J; junction bases left unmatched: 14. CDR3 size: 16 residues. CDR3 in amino acids: CASSSPTSGTVHEQFF. CDR3 nucleotides: TGTGCCAGCAGCTCACCCACCTCCGGGACAGTCCATGAGCAGTTCTTC.

The V call is TRBV10-2, the J call TRBJ2-7, with 9 bases matching TRBD2. Looked up from germline, CDR1 is WSHSY and CDR2 is SAAADI. Trimming removed 2 bases from V and 5 bases from J; junction bases left unmatched: 1. CDR3 length: 13 residues. The CDR3 spells CASSELAGNEQYV. The DNA for the CDR3 is TGCGCCAGCAGTGAGCTAGCGGGAAACGAGCAGTACGTC.

A few counts support this clonotype. The gene calls are TRBV20-1 and TRBJ2-1; 10 bases are a match to TRBD1. Per germline, CDR1 DFQATT and CDR2 SNEGSKA (reference sequence). The CDR3 contains 13 residues. CDR3 coding DNA: TGCCGAGCCCGGGACAGGGGTGTCTGCGAGCAGTTCTTC. Translation: CRARDRGVCEQFF.

This clonotype came up many times. The genes are TRBV15 and TRBJ2-2; no reliable D call. CDR1 and CDR2 from the germline V gene are LNHNV and YYDKDF (reference sequence). Trimming left V 0 bases short and J 5 bases short, with 7 bases between. The CDR3 is 14 residues long. The CDR3 sequence: CATSRETPTGELFF. DNA of the CDR3: TGTGCCACCAGCAGAGAGACCCCGACCGGGGAGCTGTTTTTT.

This clonotype was counted at least ten times. The rearrangement joins TRBV20-1 to TRBJ1-4; no reliable D call. V lost 5 bases to trimming and J lost 6 bases, with 13 bases between them. Germline assignment: CDR1 DFQATT and CDR2 SNEGSKA (reference sequence). The CDR3 extends over 13 amino acids. In DNA form, the CDR3 reads TGCAGTGCTTACAGCGGGAGCTATGAAAAACTGTTTTTT. This translates into CSAYSGSYEKLFF.

At least ten counts were recorded for this clonotype. The CDR3 region is CASSYTTGPQETQYF. The DNA for the CDR3 is TGTGCCAGCAGTTATACGACCGGGCCCCAAGAGACCCAGTACTTC. The chain joins TRBV27 to TRBJ2-5; no definite D call. With 4 bases removed from V and 1 base from J, the gap between germline ends came to 13 bases. Germline CDR1 is MNHEY and CDR2 is SMNVEV (reference sequence). The length of the CDR3 is 15 residues.

This clonotype was observed a few times. The chain is built from TRBV7-3 and TRBJ2-7; TRBD1 agrees at 12 bases. CDR3 length equals 13 residues. Losses at the gene ends were 4 bases for V and 10 bases for J; bases not matched to a gene: 5. Germline-derived CDR1 and CDR2 are SGHTA and FQGTGA. The CDR3 here is CASSSGTGGVQYF. The CDR3 nucleotides are TGTGCCAGCAGCTCCGGGACAGGGGGCGTCCAGTACTTC.

This clonotype was recorded many times. This chain connects TRBV24-1 to TRBJ2-1, with D tentatively TRBD2 (5 bases). This CDR3 is built from 18 residues. Trimming cost V 0 bases and J 7 bases, with 21 bases left between them. Germline-derived CDR1 and CDR2 are KGHDR and SFDVKD. The DNA for the CDR3 is TGTGCCACCAGTGATTTGCAAATCGTAGCAGGAGGACCGAATGAGCAGTTCTTC. Translating gives CATSDLQIVAGGPNEQFF.

This clonotype was recorded at least ten times. V is TRBV25-1 and J is TRBJ1-2; D unclear. Trimming stripped 10 bases from V and 0 bases from J, with 9 bases between. This CDR3 contains 12 residues. Per the germline V gene, CDR1 is MGHDK and CDR2 is SYGVNS. This chain's CDR3 is CATATANYGYTF. The CDR3 DNA is TGTGCCACCGCCACTGCTAACTATGGCTACACCTTC.

V usage is TRBV20-1 and J usage is TRBJ2-2, with D uncertain. Germline loops: CDR1 DFQATT, CDR2 SNEGSKA (reference sequence). The CDR3 is 13 amino acids. V was pared by 6 bases and J by 7 bases, with 15 bases between. CDR3 bases: TGCAGTGCGGGGTTGGAAGGGAACGGGGAGCTGTTTTTT. Translated, it gives CSAGLEGNGELFF.

This clonotype was seen ten or more times. This chain links TRBV20-1 with TRBJ2-3; 8 bases map to TRBD2. Per the germline V gene, CDR1 is DFQATT and CDR2 is SNEGSKA (reference sequence). Unmatched junction bases numbered 8, after V lost 5 bases and J lost 1 base. The CDR3 runs to 15 residues. The CDR3 DNA sequence: TGCAGTGCTTCAATCCGGCGGGAGGGCACAGATACGCAGTATTTT. It yields the protein CSASIRREGTDTQYF.

This clonotype was detected a few times. This chain connects TRBV6-1 to TRBJ1-1; no clear D gene. CDR3 length: 12 amino acids. Between the trimmed V and J ends, which lost 1 base and 4 bases, there was a span of 4 bases. CDR1 and CDR2 (germline): MNHNS, SASEGT. CDR3 sequence: CASSEGSTEAFF. CDR3 nucleotide sequence: TGTGCCAGCAGTGAAGGGTCCACTGAAGCTTTCTTT.

This clonotype was detected ten times or more. The rearrangement uses TRBV7-9 and TRBJ2-3, with D uncertain. In germline, CDR1 is SEHNR, CDR2 FQNEAQ (reference sequence). V gave up 2 bases and J gave up 1 base, with 10 bases separating them. The CDR3 totals 15 residues. CDR3 protein: CASSLSDRGTDTQYF. CDR3 DNA: TGTGCCAGCAGCTTATCTGACCGGGGCACAGATACGCAGTATTTT.

The sample holds many counts of this clonotype. The chain uses TRBV4-1 and TRBJ2-4; maybe TRBD1 (5 bases). V was cut by 0 bases and J by 0 bases, with 9 bases left in between. Germline V gene sequence: CDR1 MGHRA, CDR2 YSYEKL. The CDR3 contains 16 residues. The CDR3 region has the DNA TGCGCCAGCAGCCAAGATCAGGGAACAGCCAAAAACATTCAGTACTTC. Its protein is CASSQDQGTAKNIQYF.

The chain couples TRBV7-9 to TRBJ2-1; D unresolved. Looked up from germline, CDR1 is SEHNR and CDR2 is FQNEAQ (reference sequence). Trimming shortened V by 5 bases and J by 13 bases, and 12 bases separated the two germline ends. The CDR3 covers 11 residues. CDR3 nucleotides: TGTGCCAGCAGCGCCCCTCTAATACAGTTCTTC. Encoded protein: CASSAPLIQFF.

This clonotype has ten or more counts. The chain combines TRBV12-3 or TRBV12-4 with TRBJ1-5, with D possibly TRBD1 on 6 matching bases. CDR3 size: 16 residues. V was clipped by 2 bases and J by 3 bases, with 14 bases between them. This CDR3 reads CASSLSSGGHNQPQHF. CDR3 bases: TGTGCCAGCAGTTTATCATCCGGGGGCCACAATCAGCCCCAGCATTTT.

This chain joins TRBV5-1 and TRBJ2-7; 8 bases are shared with TRBD1. After removal of 5 bases from V and 5 bases from J, the junction contained 3 bases not matched to a gene. The length of the CDR3 is 12 residues. Germline V lookup: CDR1 SGHRS, CDR2 YFSETQ. The CDR3 coding sequence is TGCGCCAGCAGAACAGGGGGGCACGAGCAGTACTTC. This sequence encodes CASRTGGHEQYF.

This clonotype came up a few times. The chain uses TRBV2 and TRBJ2-3, with D possibly TRBD1 on 5 matching bases. Deletions cut 7 bases from V and 9 bases from J, with 20 bases between. This CDR3 is 14 amino acids long. Germline V gene data show CDR1 as SNHLY and CDR2 as FYNNEI. The CDR3 is CASKTSQGQPTQYF. CDR3 sequence (DNA): TGTGCCAGCAAAACATCCCAGGGCCAACCAACGCAGTATTTT.

In this sample, this clonotype turned up many times. V and J are TRBV20-1 and TRBJ2-3, with TRBD1 as a possible D gene (5 bases). Trimming cost V 4 bases and J 2 bases, with 13 bases left between them. Germline-derived CDR1 and CDR2 are DFQATT and SNEGSKA (reference sequence). The CDR3 sequence is 14 residues long. CDR3 sequence reads: CSATSGPNTDTQYF. The CDR3 DNA reads as TGCAGTGCTACGTCAGGGCCGAACACAGATACGCAGTATTTT.

In this sample, this clonotype turned up many times. The chain links TRBV29-1 to TRBJ1-1; a possible D gene is TRBD1 (5 bases). Trimming stripped 4 bases from V and 1 base from J, with 13 bases between. The CDR3 consists of 14 residues. Germline values: CDR1 SQVTM, CDR2 ANQGSEA. The DNA for the CDR3 is TGCAGCGTTGTCGAGGGGCCCGGGAACACTGAAGCTTTCTTT. As protein: CSVVEGPGNTEAFF. Supplemented by reference TRBV29-1 and TRBJ1-1, the full variable domain reads SAVISQKPSRDICQRGTSLTIQCQVDSQVTMMFWYRQQPGQSLTLIATANQGSEATYESGFVIDKFPISRPNLTFSTLTVSNMSPEDSSIYLCSVVEGPGNTEAFFGQGTRLTVV.

J is TRBJ2-2 and V is TRBV28; D is unclear. This CDR3 is built from 14 residues. V lost 3 bases and J 6 bases, leaving 11 bases between the germline ends. CDR1 MDHEN and CDR2 SYDVKM come from the germline V gene. CDR3 coding DNA: TGTGCCAGCAGTTTCTATCCTGGCCCCGGGGAGCTGTTTTTT. Its protein product is CASSFYPGPGELFF.

This clonotype showed up just a few times. The chain recombines TRBV4-2 with TRBJ2-1; D may correspond to TRBD1 or TRBD2 (5 bases each). With 3 bases removed from V and 10 bases from J, the gap between germline ends came to 22 bases. CDR1 and CDR2 from the germline V gene are LGHNA and YNFKEQ. The CDR3 spans 16 residues. CDR3 coding DNA: TGTGCCAGCAGCCAGGGTGACGGGGCCTTGGTGTACGAGCAGTTCTTC. It encodes CASSQGDGALVYEQFF.

There are a few counts of this clonotype. The chain joins TRBV18 to TRBJ2-7; 9 nucleotides align to TRBD1. Germline CDR1 is KGHSH and CDR2 is LQKENI. This CDR3 region has 15 residues. After removal of 4 bases from V and 2 bases from J, the junction contained 6 bases not matched to a gene. The CDR3 coding sequence is TGTGCCAGCTCACAGGGACAGGGTGGCCCCTACGAGCAGTACGTC. It translates to CASSQGQGGPYEQYV.

In its sample, this clonotype was seen many times. CDR3 residues: CASSYTGTYEQYV. CDR3 DNA sequence: TGTGCCAGCAGCTACACCGGGACCTACGAGCAGTACGTC. The rearrangement uses TRBV5-6 and TRBJ2-7, with D maybe TRBD2 (5 bases). Germline V gives CDR1 SGHDT, CDR2 YYEEEE. The CDR3 has 13 amino acids. Trimming took 3 bases from V and 2 from J, leaving 9 bases between them.

This clonotype was detected many times. This chain uses TRBV12-3 or TRBV12-4 with TRBJ2-2; TRBD1 is a possible D gene (5 bases). The CDR3 loop spans 14 amino acids. Trimming took off 2 bases at V and 6 bases at J, with 10 bases between the two ends. The CDR3 bases are TGTGCCAGCAGTTTAAGGGGCGATGCCGGGGAGCTGTTTTTT. Amino acids: CASSLRGDAGELFF.

In this sample, this clonotype turned up many times. The chain employs TRBV6-1 and TRBJ2-3; 10 bases align to TRBD2. V trimming: 5 bases; J trimming: 4 bases; junction bases outside the gene matches: 6. Germline CDR1 MNHNS, CDR2 SASEGT. This CDR3 is built from 15 residues. In DNA form, the CDR3 reads TGTGCCAGCAGTCCTAGCGGGAGCAAGGCAGATACGCAGTATTTT. Its translation is CASSPSGSKADTQYF.